The 8 T cell receptor beta chains reported below all come from one sample, sequenced in a study of T cell responses to AZD1222 COVID-19 vaccine. Profiled with immunoSEQ multiplex PCR; TCRdb holds only in-frame clones, not every one. The sample yields 180,000 or so clones, just under 90% seen once. The source material was peripheral blood, sampled 28 days after the second dose of the MenACWY control vaccine. The origin of the receptors is an adult who received the MenACWY meningococcal vaccine as a control.

CDR3 sequence reads: CASSGPGQSYEQYF. CDR3 nucleotides: TGTGCCAGCAGCGGTCCGGGACAGTCCTACGAGCAGTACTTC. The J gene is TRBJ2-7, the V gene TRBV9, with TRBD1 matching 7 bases. Germline loops: CDR1 SGDLS, CDR2 YYNGEE. The junction had 4 bases not matched to a gene; V was cut back by 3 bases and J by 1 base. This CDR3 contains 14 residues.

V and J are TRBV20-1 and TRBJ1-4, with D possibly matching TRBD1 (6 bases). This CDR3 is built from 11 residues. The germline V gene has CDR1 DFQATT and CDR2 SNEGSKA (reference sequence). V lost 5 bases and J lost 12, with 13 bases in between. The DNA of the CDR3 is TGCAGTGCTCCCGGGACATTACAACTGTTTTTT. Translation: CSAPGTLQLFF.

The chain uses TRBV28 and TRBJ2-7, with 16 bases matching TRBD2. The J segment lost 12 bases and the V segment lost 6 bases, leaving 11 bases of the junction unmatched. The CDR3 is 15 residues long. From germline, CDR1 is MDHEN and CDR2 SYDVKM. This CDR3 reads CASRDSGLAGGIRYF. In nucleotides, the CDR3 is TGTGCCAGCAGAGACTCGGGACTAGCGGGAGGGATTCGGTACTTC.

This chain links TRBV19 with TRBJ1-1, with 10 bases fitting TRBD1. CDR1 is LNHDA, CDR2 SQIVND, per germline (reference sequence). The CDR3 spans 15 residues. V shed 6 bases and J 7 bases; nucleotides not matched to a gene: 11. DNA for the CDR3: TGTGCCAGTAGCCGGGCGGGACAGGGGATCGGTGAAGCTTTCTTT. It encodes CASSRAGQGIGEAFF.

J is TRBJ2-3 and V is TRBV30; D gene uncertain. Per the germline V gene, CDR1 is GTSNPN and CDR2 is SVGIG (reference sequence). The CDR3 sequence is 14 residues long. Trimming shortened V by 4 bases and J by 0 bases, and 11 bases separated the two germline ends. The CDR3 reads CAWIEPSSTDTQYF. CDR3 coding DNA: TGTGCCTGGATCGAACCCTCTAGCACAGATACGCAGTATTTT.

V gene TRBV6-6 combines with J gene TRBJ1-1, with D uncertain. V dropped 5 bases and J dropped 5 bases, with 6 bases sitting between them. Germline V lookup: CDR1 MNHNY, CDR2 SVGAGI (reference sequence). The length of the CDR3 is 11 residues. The CDR3 loop is CASSRRTEAFF. The CDR3 bases are TGTGCCAGCAGTCGCCGGACTGAAGCTTTCTTT.

The chain recombines TRBV28 with TRBJ1-5; no clear D. This CDR3 has 13 amino acids. The germline CDR1 and CDR2 sequences are MDHEN and SYDVKM. V lost 6 bases and J 6 bases, leaving 12 bases between the germline ends. The CDR3 loop reads CASSPQVSQPQHF. The CDR3 DNA is TGTGCCAGCAGCCCTCAGGTGAGTCAGCCCCAGCATTTT.

The chain carries TRBV4-1 and TRBJ1-2, with D unresolved. The ends were cut back, 0 bases at V and 5 bases at J, with 10 bases in the middle. CDR1 is MGHRA and CDR2 is YSYEKL in the germline V gene. The CDR3 extends over 14 amino acids. CDR3 residues: CASSQESGWYGYTF. The CDR3 DNA reads as TGCGCCAGCAGCCAAGAATCGGGGTGGTATGGCTACACCTTC.